This T cell receptor (beta chain) comes out of a study of T cells in Graves' hyperthyroidism and ophthalmopathy. The CDR3 covers 15 residues. Germline CDR1 and CDR2: MDHEN and SYDVKM. V lost 7 bases, J lost 8 bases, and 12 bases stayed unmatched. In regard to this clonotype: Just one base apart from a much larger clone, this may be a read error.

RNA transcripts were the template for amplifying TCR beta CDR3 regions. In the first-round RT-PCR of the TCR CDR3, the HTBI primer set was used. TCRdb redid the calling of the multiplex PCR reads with MiXCR, one entry per CDR3 protein. The table records some 460,000 distinct CDR3 sequences, around a sixth of them present only once. This rearrangement joins TRBV28 to TRBJ2-1; 9 bases are a match to TRBD1. The sample taken for sequencing was blood. This TCR was sampled from a woman aged 18-29 years with Graves' hyperthyroidism. CDR3 sequence (DNA): TGTGCCAGCATTTCTTTCACAGGGGGCGGCGATGAGCAGTTCTTC. Amino acids: CASISFTGGGDEQFF.